The present entry profiles one T cell receptor beta chain with its context. Its cognate antigen has yet to be identified. Per-base quality was not reported, and no clone a single base away is much larger than it. Participants in the prospective study were aged roughly 18 to 95 years, lived in 24 United States geographic areas, and enrolled through a virtual design. Cohort assignment in the prospective study relied on participant-reported clinical history from a screening survey and a study questionnaire. Exposed participants had been in contact with someone with a PCR-confirmed or clinician-diagnosed COVID-19 case within 2 weeks of study entry. Each participant in the prospective study had whole blood, serum and a nasopharyngeal or oropharyngeal swab collected by mobile phlebotomists. Over a roughly 2-month period, participants in the prospective study had the option of providing additional blood draws and questionnaires. Prospective study blood samples were shipped either frozen or at room temperature before DNA extraction.

The entry originates in a study of blood T cell repertoires in COVID-19 (dated by TCRdb to between 2020 and 2021). For the wider study: Samples from collaborators originated in the United States, Italy and Spain and spanned both the acute and convalescent phases of COVID-19. The repertoires were made available in a free public database intended to serve as a resource for research on the immune response to SARS-CoV-2. Where HLA class I and class II types were available, the types were taken from metadata supplied by the sample provider, not from assay-based typing. Nearly every sample came with metadata listing a de-identified subject ID, COVID-19 status, age in years and sex. The dataset comprised deeply sampled blood TCRbeta repertoires from subjects exposed to, actively infected with, or recovered from COVID-19. Samples came from the ongoing ImmuneRACE study (first 160 participants) plus 1,254 subjects from 6 global collaborators. The prospective study material was composed of cDNA or gDNA derived from T cells, B-cell-depleted T cells, or PBMCs.

Broader findings and caveats from the paper: The amount of clinical and demographic metadata varied by source and participant and was provided uncurated.

TCRbeta CDR3 regions were amplified from genomic DNA using the immunoSEQ Assay, a bias-controlled multiplex PCR. The study's processing was this. Nucleated cell counts per sample were estimated from amplification of reference gene primers within the assay. To quantify the absolute abundance of each unique TCRbeta CDR3 rearrangement, sequence reads were collapsed and filtered. Productive Simpson clonality was computed per sample as the square root of Simpson's diversity index over productive rearrangements. TCRdb re-hosts the immuneACCESS table, in-frame sequences only. Its copies lack some clones; in the studies checked, an unresolved V gene accounts for under half of them, and the cause for the rest is not known. V, J and clone size are taken as reported in that table, and D and trimming were inferred from the DNA itself. In all, the sample holds roughly 150,000 clones, and 65% to 85% of those were seen once. Approximately 5.1% of the sample belongs to the ten largest clones.

The sequenced material came from PBMCs or T cells enriched from blood (not recorded which). This TCR derives from an older man who had been exposed to COVID-19.

CDR3 loop: CASNVRDGYTF. The sequence in DNA is TGTGCCAGCAATGTCAGGGATGGCTACACCTTC. The rearrangement combines TRBV2 with TRBJ1-2; matching of 5 bases hints at TRBD1 as the D gene. Reading from cysteine to phenylalanine, the CDR3 counts 11 amino acids. Just the 33-base CDR3 DNA is kept, in frame starting at base 1. CDR1 SNHLY and CDR2 FYNNEI were looked up in the germline V gene. V is shortened by 7 bases, J by 6 bases, and the region joining them spans 9 bases.